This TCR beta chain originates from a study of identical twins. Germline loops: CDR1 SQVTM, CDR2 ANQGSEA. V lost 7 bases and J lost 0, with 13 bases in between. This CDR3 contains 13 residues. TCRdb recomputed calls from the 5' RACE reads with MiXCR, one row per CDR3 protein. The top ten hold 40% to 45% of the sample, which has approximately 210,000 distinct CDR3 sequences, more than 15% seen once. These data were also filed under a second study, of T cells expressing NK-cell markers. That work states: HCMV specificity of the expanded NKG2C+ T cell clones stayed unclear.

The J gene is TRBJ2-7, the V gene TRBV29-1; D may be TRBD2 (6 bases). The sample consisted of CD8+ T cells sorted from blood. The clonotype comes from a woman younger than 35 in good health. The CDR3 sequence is CSAGGGSSYEQYF. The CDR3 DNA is TGCAGCGCCGGGGGAGGAAGCTCCTACGAGCAGTACTTC.